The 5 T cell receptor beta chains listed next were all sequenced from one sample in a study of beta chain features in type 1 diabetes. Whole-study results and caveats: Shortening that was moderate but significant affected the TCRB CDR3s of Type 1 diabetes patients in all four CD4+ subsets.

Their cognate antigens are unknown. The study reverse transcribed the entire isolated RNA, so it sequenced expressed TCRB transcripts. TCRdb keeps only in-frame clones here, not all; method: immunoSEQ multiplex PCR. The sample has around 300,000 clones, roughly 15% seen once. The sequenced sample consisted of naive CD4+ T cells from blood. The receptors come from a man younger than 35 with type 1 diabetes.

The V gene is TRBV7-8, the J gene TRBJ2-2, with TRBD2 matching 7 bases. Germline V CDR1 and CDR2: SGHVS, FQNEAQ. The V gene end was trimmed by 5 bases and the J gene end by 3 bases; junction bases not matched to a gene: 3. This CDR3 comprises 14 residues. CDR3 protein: CASSGRADTGELFF. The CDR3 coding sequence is TGTGCCAGCAGCGGGAGGGCCGACACCGGGGAGCTGTTTTTT.

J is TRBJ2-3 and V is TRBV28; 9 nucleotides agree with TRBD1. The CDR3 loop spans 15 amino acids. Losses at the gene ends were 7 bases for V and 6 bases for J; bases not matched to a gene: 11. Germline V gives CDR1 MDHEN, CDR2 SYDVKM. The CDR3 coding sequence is TGTGCCAGCACTCGTAGGGGACAGGGTCTGGATACGCAGTATTTT. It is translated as CASTRRGQGLDTQYF.

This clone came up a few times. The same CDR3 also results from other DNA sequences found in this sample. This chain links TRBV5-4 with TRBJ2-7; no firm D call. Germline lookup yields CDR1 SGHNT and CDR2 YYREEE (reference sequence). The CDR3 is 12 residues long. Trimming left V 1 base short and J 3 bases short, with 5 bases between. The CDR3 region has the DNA TGTGCCAGCAGCTTGCCAGGCTACGAGCAGTACTTC. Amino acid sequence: CASSLPGYEQYF.

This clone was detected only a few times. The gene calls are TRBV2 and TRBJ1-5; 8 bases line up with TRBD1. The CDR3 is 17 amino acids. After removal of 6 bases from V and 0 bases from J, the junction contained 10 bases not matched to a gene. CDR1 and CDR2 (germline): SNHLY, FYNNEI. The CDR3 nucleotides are TGTGCCAGCAGCGTTACAGGGGGAGGGTATAGCAATCAGCCCCAGCATTTT. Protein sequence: CASSVTGGGYSNQPQHF.

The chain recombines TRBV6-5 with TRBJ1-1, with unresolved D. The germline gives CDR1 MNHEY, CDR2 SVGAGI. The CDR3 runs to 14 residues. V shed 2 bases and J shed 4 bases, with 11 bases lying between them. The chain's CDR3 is CASSYRPPGTEAFF. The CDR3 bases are TGTGCCAGCAGTTACCGCCCCCCGGGCACTGAAGCTTTCTTT.